This T cell receptor beta chain came from a study of blood T cell repertoires in COVID-19. Study as a whole: PBMCs, B-cell-depleted T cells, or T cells provided the cDNA or gDNA that made up the material.

The CDR3 is 16 residues long. Trimming removed 4 bases from V and 2 bases from J, with 18 bases in between. In germline, CDR1 is SGHRS, CDR2 YFSETQ. Participants spanned ages about 18 to 95 years and resided in about two dozen US areas. Cohort placement rested on clinical history that participants reported themselves. Authors' processing steps: Reference gene primer amplification gave nucleated cell count estimates. The assay was immunoSEQ multiplex PCR, and TCRdb's table has in-frame clones only and misses some. V, J and clone size derive from that table, while D and trimming were established from the DNA sequence. The table includes a few hundred thousand clones, 85% to 90% detected once. This clone appeared a single time.

This clonotype was obtained from a woman aged 55-69 years in a cohort exposed to, infected with or recovered from COVID-19 (not recorded which). The V call is TRBV5-1, the J call TRBJ1-2; perhaps TRBD1 as D (5 bases). Input material: PBMCs or T cells enriched from blood (not recorded which). This chain's CDR3 is CASSPRTRGGNYGYTF. The CDR3 coding sequence is TGCGCCAGCAGCCCCAGAACAAGGGGTGGAAACTATGGCTACACCTTC. Variable domain in full (rest from reference TRBV5-1 and TRBJ1-2): KAGVTQTPRYLIKTRGQQVTLSCSPISGHRSVSWYQQTPGQGLQFLFEYFSETQRNKGNFPGRFSGRQFSNSRSEMNVSTLELGDSALYLCASSPRTRGGNYGYTFGSGTRLTVV.